These 11 T cell receptor beta chains were sequenced from one sample in a study of shared clonotypes between healthy human individuals. CD45RO-negative, CCR7-selected cells formed the naive CD8 fraction, which excluded terminally differentiated effector memory CD45RA+ cells. The table came from immunoSEQ multiplex PCR; TCRdb's copy has only in-frame clones and leaves some out. Among approximately 1.9 million clones listed, 93% were seen once. The specimen sequenced was naive CD8+ T cells from PBMCs. All receptors come from a man aged 18 to 35 in good health. Some clones in this sample may be carry-over from other donors' samples.

This chain connects TRBV9 to TRBJ2-1, with 9 bases aligning to TRBD2. V was clipped by 3 bases and J by 2 bases; unmatched bases: 6. The CDR3 extends over 16 amino acids. Germline V gives CDR1 SGDLS, CDR2 YYNGEE. The CDR3 DNA is TGTGCCAGCAGCGCCCGTGGACTAGCGACCTACAATGAGCAGTTCTTC. Translation: CASSARGLATYNEQFF. Full variable domain (outside the CDR3, taken from reference TRBV9 and TRBJ2-1): DSGVTQTPKHLITATGQRVTLRCSPRSGDLSVYWYQQSLDQGLQFLIQYYNGEERAKGNILERFSAQQFPDLHSELNLSSLELGDSALYFCASSARGLATYNEQFFGPGTRLTVL.

The chain couples TRBV2 to TRBJ1-5; a weak D match, TRBD1 (6 bases). The CDR3 runs 14 residues. V lost 5 bases and J lost 6, with 14 bases in between. Germline V gene sequence: CDR1 SNHLY, CDR2 FYNNEI. The CDR3 loop is CASSRTATIQPQHF. The CDR3 DNA sequence: TGTGCCAGCAGTAGGACAGCTACAATTCAGCCCCAGCATTTT.

The gene calls are TRBV5-5 and TRBJ2-7; the match to TRBD1 covers 7 bases. Germline CDR1 SGHKS, CDR2 YYEKEE (reference sequence). This CDR3 has 13 residues. V gave up 2 bases and J gave up 6 bases; unmatched junction bases: 5. The CDR3 DNA is TGTGCCAGCAGCTTCCTGACAGGGCCCGAGCAGTACTTC. Translating it yields CASSFLTGPEQYF. Together with reference TRBV5-5 and TRBJ2-7, the CDR3 gives the full variable domain: DAGVTQSPTHLIKTRGQQVTLRCSPISGHKSVSWYQQVLGQGPQFIFQYYEKEERGRGNFPDRFSARQFPNYSSELNVNALLLGDSALYLCASSFLTGPEQYFGPGTRLTVT.

This chain uses TRBV9 with TRBJ2-7; TRBD1 matches 10 bases. CDR1 is SGDLS and CDR2 is YYNGEE in the germline V gene. With 3 bases clipped from V and 2 bases from J, the junction kept 5 bases outside the gene matches. The CDR3 loop spans 15 amino acids. As DNA, the CDR3 is TGTGCCAGCAGCGCCGGGGACAGGGGACCCTACGAGCAGTACTTC. Its protein product is CASSAGDRGPYEQYF.

The chain couples TRBV7-9 to TRBJ1-4; 7 nucleotides agree with TRBD1. The CDR3 runs 16 residues. V shed 5 bases, J shed 7 bases, and the junction held 13 bases outside the gene matches. Per germline, CDR1 SEHNR and CDR2 FQNEAQ (reference sequence). The CDR3 reads CASSTSQTGLSEKLFF. In DNA form, the CDR3 reads TGTGCCAGCAGCACCTCTCAGACAGGGTTAAGTGAAAAACTGTTTTTT. The complete variable domain, with remaining parts taken from reference TRBV7-9 and TRBJ1-4, reads DTGVSQNPRHKITKRGQNVTFRCDPISEHNRLYWYRQTLGQGPEFLTYFQNEAQLEKSRLLSDRFSAERPKGSFSTLEIQRTEQGDSAMYLCASSTSQTGLSEKLFFGSGTQLSVL.

V and J are TRBV21-1 and TRBJ2-5; the table's D call of TRBD2 was not tested on the DNA. TRBV21-1 is a pseudogene. The CDR3 covers 16 residues. CDR3 region: CASSNRSAGRQETQYF. The CDR3 bases are TGTGCCAGCAGCAATAGGTCGGCGGGAAGACAAGAGACCCAGTACTTC.

The V and J genes are TRBV7-9 and TRBJ1-4, with D tentatively TRBD1 (5 bases). Germline loops: CDR1 SEHNR, CDR2 FQNEAQ (reference sequence). The CDR3 loop spans 14 amino acids. V was shortened by 4 bases and J by 8 bases, with 14 bases between the two germline ends. CDR3: CASSYGAVGEKLFF. The CDR3 region has the DNA TGTGCCAGCAGCTATGGGGCAGTAGGGGAAAAACTGTTTTTT.

In its sample, this clone was seen once. The rearrangement joins TRBV10-3 to TRBJ2-1, with 10 nucleotides matching TRBD2. Germline CDR1 is ENHRY and CDR2 is SYGVKD. The V segment lost 3 bases and the J segment 4 bases; nucleotides outside the gene matches: 9. The CDR3 spans 17 residues. The CDR3 reads CAISDPTTSGIYNEQFF. CDR3 in DNA: TGTGCCATCAGTGACCCTACCACTAGCGGGATTTACAATGAGCAGTTCTTC.

The chain links TRBV14 to TRBJ2-7; D may be TRBD2 (6 bases). Germline V gives CDR1 SGHDN, CDR2 FVKESK. This CDR3 region has 14 residues. V was trimmed by 4 bases and J by 6 bases, leaving 16 bases between them. The CDR3 here is CASSPRETTSEQYF. In DNA form, the CDR3 reads TGTGCCAGCAGCCCCCGGGAGACTACCTCCGAGCAGTACTTC.

Remarks on this clone: This CDR3 is also generated by other DNA sequences in the sample. The chain has TRBV7-2 and TRBJ2-1; 10 bases map to TRBD2. The V gene end was trimmed by 1 base and the J gene end by 4 bases; junction bases not matched to a gene: 1. This CDR3 region has 15 residues. Germline V CDR1 and CDR2: SGHTA, FQGNSA. The CDR3 DNA reads as TGTGCCAGCAGCTTAGGGACTAGCGGATACAATGAGCAGTTCTTC. Residues: CASSLGTSGYNEQFF.

This chain uses TRBV7-9 with TRBJ1-3; D remains unclear. There are 15 residues in the CDR3. Germline lookup yields CDR1 SEHNR and CDR2 FQNEAQ (reference sequence). Trimming removed 1 base from V and 1 base from J, with 8 bases in between. The CDR3 protein is CASSLGPRSGNTIYF. DNA for the CDR3: TGTGCCAGCAGCTTAGGACCGCGATCTGGAAACACCATATATTTT.